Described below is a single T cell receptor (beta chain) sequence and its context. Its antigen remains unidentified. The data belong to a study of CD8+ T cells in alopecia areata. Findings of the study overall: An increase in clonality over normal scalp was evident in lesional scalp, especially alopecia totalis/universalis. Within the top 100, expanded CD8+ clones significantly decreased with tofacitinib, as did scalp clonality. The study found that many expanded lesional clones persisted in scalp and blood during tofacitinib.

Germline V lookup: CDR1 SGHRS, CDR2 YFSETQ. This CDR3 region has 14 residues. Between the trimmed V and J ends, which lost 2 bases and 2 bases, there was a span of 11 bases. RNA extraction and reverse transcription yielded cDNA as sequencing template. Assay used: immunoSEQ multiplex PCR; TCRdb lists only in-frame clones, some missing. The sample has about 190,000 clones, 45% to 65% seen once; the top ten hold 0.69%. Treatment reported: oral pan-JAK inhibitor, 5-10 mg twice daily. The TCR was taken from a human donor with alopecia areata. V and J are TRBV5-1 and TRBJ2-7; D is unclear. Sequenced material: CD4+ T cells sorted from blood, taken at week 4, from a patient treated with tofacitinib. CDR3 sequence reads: CASSFDGFAYEQYF. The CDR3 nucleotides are TGCGCCAGCAGCTTCGACGGATTCGCCTACGAGCAGTACTTC.